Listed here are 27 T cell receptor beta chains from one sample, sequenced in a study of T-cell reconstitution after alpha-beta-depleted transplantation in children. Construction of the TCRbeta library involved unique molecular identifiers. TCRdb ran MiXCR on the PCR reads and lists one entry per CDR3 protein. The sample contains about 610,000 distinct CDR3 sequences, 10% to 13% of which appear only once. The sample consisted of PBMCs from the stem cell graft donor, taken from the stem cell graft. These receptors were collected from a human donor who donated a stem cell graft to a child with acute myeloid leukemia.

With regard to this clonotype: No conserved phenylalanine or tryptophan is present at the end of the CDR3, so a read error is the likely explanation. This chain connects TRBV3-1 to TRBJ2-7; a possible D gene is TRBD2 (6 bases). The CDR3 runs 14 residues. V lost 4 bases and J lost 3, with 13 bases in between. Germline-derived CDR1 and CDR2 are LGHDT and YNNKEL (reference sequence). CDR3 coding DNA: TGTGCCAGCAGCCCCACCCCGGGGGTCTACGAGCAGTACTTG. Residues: CASSPTPGVYEQYL.

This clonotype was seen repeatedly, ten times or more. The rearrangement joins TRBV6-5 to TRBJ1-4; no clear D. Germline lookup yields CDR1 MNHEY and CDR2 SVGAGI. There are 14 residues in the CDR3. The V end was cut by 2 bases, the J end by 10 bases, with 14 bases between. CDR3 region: CASSYDRDYAKLFF. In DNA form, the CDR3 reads TGTGCCAGCAGTTACGACCGGGATTACGCAAAACTGTTTTTT.

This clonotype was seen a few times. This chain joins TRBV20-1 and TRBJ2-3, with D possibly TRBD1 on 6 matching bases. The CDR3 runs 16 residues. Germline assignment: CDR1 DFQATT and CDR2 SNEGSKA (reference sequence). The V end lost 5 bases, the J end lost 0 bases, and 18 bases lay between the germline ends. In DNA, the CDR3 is TGCAGTGCTTATCCTATCCTAGGGGGTAGCACAGATACGCAGTATTTT. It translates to CSAYPILGGSTDTQYF.

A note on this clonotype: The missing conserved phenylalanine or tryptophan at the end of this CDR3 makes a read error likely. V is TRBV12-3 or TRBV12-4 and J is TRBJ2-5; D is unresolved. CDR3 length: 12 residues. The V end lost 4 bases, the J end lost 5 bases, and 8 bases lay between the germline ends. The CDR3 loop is CASSWPGETQYC. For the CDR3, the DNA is TGTGCCAGCAGTTGGCCCGGGGAGACCCAGTACTGC.

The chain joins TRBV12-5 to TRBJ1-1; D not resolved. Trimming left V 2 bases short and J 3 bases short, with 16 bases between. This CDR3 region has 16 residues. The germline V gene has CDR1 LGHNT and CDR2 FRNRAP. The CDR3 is CASGLPDAGLDTEAFF. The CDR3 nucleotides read TGTGCTAGTGGTTTGCCGGACGCGGGATTGGACACTGAAGCTTTCTTT.

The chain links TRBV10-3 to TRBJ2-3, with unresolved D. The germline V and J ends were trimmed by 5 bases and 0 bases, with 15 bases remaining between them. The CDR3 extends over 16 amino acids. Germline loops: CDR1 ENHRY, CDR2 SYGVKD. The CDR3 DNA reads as TGTGCCATCAGTCTTCGATTGCCCACTAGCACAGATACGCAGTATTTT. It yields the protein CAISLRLPTSTDTQYF.

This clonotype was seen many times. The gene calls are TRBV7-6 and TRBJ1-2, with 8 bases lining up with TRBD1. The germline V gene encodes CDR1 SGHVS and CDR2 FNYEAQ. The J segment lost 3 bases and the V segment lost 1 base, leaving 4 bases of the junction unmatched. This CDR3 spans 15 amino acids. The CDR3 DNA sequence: TGTGCCAGCAGCTTAGGGACAGGGTGGGACTATGGCTACACCTTC. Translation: CASSLGTGWDYGYTF.

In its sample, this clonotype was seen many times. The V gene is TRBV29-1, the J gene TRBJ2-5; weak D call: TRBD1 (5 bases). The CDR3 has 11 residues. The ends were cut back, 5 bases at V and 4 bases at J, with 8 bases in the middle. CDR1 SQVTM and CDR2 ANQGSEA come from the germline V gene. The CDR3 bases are TGCAGCGTTAGGGGTGGAGAGACCCAGTACTTC. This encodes CSVRGGETQYF. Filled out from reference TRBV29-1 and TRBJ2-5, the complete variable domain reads SAVISQKPSRDICQRGTSLTIQCQVDSQVTMMFWYRQQPGQSLTLIATANQGSEATYESGFVIDKFPISRPNLTFSTLTVSNMSPEDSSIYLCSVRGGETQYFGPGTRLLVL.

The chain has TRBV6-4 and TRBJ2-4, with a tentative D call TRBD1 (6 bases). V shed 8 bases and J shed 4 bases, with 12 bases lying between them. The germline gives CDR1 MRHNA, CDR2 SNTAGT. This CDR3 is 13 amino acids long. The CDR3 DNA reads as TGTGCCAGCGGAGGAACAGGGAAAAACATTCAGTACTTC. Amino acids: CASGGTGKNIQYF.

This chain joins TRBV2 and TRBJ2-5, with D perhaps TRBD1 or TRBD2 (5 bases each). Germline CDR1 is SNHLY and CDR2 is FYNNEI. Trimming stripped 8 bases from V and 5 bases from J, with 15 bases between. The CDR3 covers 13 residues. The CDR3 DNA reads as TGTGCCAGCTGGGGCAGGGACGGGGAGACCCAGTACTTC. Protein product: CASWGRDGETQYF.

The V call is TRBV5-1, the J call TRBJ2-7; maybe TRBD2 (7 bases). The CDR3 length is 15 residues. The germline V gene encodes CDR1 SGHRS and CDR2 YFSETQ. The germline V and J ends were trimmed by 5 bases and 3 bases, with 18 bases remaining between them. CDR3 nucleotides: TGCGCCAGCAGAGAGGGGGGGGGACTTTTCTACGAGCAGTACTTC. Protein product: CASREGGGLFYEQYF.

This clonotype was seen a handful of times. CDR3 protein: CSALDGSTRGAYEQYF. The CDR3 region has the DNA TGCAGTGCTTTGGACGGGTCGACTAGGGGGGCCTACGAGCAGTACTTC. This chain links TRBV20-1 with TRBJ2-7; D assignment may be TRBD1 or TRBD2 (6 bases each). This CDR3 is 16 amino acids long. The V end lost 5 bases, the J end lost 2 bases, and 22 bases lay between the germline ends. Germline CDR1 reads DFQATT; CDR2 reads SNEGSKA (reference sequence).

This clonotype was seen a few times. DNA for the CDR3: TGCGCCAGCAGCCAAGATATCCCCCTAGCGGGAGGGAGGCCAGATACGCAGTATTTT. Translation: CASSQDIPLAGGRPDTQYF. V and J are TRBV4-3 and TRBJ2-3, with 12 bases identical to TRBD2. Looked up from germline, CDR1 is LGHNA and CDR2 is YSLEER. V shed 0 bases and J 4 bases; nucleotides not matched to a gene: 11. The CDR3 extends over 19 amino acids.

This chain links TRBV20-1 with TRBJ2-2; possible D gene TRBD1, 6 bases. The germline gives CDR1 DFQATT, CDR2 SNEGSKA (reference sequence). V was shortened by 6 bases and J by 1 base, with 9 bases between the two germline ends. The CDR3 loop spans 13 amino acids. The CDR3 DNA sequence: TGCAGTGCCAGGACAGAGAACACCGGGGAGCTGTTTTTT. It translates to CSARTENTGELFF.

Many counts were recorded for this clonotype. CDR3 sequence (DNA): TGCAGCGTCACCGGGACAGGGACCGGCTACACCTTC. This sequence encodes CSVTGTGTGYTF. V gene TRBV29-1 combines with J gene TRBJ1-2, with TRBD1 identical over 9 bases. The CDR3 extends over 12 amino acids. Germline V CDR1 and CDR2: SQVTM, ANQGSEA. Trimming removed 6 bases from V and 8 bases from J; junction bases left unmatched: 7.

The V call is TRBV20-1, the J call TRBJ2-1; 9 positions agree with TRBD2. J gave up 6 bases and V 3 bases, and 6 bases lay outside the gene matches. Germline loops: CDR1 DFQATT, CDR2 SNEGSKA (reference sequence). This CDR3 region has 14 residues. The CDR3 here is CSASMVAGANEQFF. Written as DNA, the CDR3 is TGCAGTGCTAGTATGGTAGCGGGAGCCAATGAGCAGTTCTTC.

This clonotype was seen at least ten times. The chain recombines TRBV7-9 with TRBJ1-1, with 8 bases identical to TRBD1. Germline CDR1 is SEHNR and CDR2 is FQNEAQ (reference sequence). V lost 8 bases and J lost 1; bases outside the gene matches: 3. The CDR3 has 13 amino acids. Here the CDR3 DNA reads TGTGCCAGCTTGGGACAGGCGAACACTGAAGCTTTCTTT. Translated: CASLGQANTEAFF. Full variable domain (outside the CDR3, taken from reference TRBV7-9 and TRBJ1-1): DTGVSQNPRHKITKRGQNVTFRCDPISEHNRLYWYRQTLGQGPEFLTYFQNEAQLEKSRLLSDRFSAERPKGSFSTLEIQRTEQGDSAMYLCASLGQANTEAFFGQGTRLTVV.

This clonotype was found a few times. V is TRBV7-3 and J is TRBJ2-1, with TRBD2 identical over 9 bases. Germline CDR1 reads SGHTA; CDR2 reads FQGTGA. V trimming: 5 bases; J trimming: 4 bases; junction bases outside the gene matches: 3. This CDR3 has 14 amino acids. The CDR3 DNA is TGTGCCAGCAGCCAGACTAGCGGTTACAATGAGCAGTTCTTC. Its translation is CASSQTSGYNEQFF.

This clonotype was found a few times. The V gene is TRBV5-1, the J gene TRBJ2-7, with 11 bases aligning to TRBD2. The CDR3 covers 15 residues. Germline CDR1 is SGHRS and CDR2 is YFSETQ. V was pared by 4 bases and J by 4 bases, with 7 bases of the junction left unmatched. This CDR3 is CASSPGLAANYEQYF. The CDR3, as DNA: TGCGCCAGCAGCCCGGGACTAGCGGCTAATTACGAGCAGTACTTC.

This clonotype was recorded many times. The CDR3 DNA reads TGCGCCAGCAGCCTCGGCGAGGGGTACGAGCAGTACTTC. This translates into CASSLGEGYEQYF. The J gene is TRBJ2-7, the V gene TRBV4-3; D may be TRBD1 or TRBD2 (5 bases each). Germline V gives CDR1 LGHNA, CDR2 YSLEER. Trimming shortened V by 4 bases and J by 4 bases, and 11 bases separated the two germline ends. CDR3 length: 13 amino acids.

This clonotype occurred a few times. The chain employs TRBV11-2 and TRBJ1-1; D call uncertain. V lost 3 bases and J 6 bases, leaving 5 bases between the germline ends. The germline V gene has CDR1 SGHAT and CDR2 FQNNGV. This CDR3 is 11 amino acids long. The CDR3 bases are TGTGCCAGCAGCTTCTCCGCTGAAGCTTTCTTT. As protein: CASSFSAEAFF.

The CDR3 loop is CASSSPSGIVAGQYF. DNA for the CDR3: TGTGCCAGCAGCTCCCCCTCAGGGATTGTGGCCGGGCAGTACTTC. V and J are TRBV7-2 and TRBJ2-7; D might be TRBD1 (5 bases). The germline CDR1 and CDR2 sequences are SGHTA and FQGNSA. Trimming left V 4 bases short and J 9 bases short, with 22 bases between. The CDR3 is made up of 15 amino acids.

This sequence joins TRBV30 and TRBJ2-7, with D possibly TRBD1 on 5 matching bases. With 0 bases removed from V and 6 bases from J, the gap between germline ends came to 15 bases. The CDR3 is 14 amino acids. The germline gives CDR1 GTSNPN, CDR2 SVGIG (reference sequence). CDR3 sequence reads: CAWSVLTGRGEQYF. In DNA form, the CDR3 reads TGTGCCTGGAGTGTATTAACAGGAAGGGGCGAGCAGTACTTC.

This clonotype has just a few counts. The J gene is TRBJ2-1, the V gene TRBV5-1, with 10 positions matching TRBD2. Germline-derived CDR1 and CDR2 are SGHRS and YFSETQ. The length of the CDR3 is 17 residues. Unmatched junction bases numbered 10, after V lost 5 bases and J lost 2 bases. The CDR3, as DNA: TGCGCCAGCAGGTTCGCTAGCGGGAGAGGGACCTACAATGAGCAGTTCTTC. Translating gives CASRFASGRGTYNEQFF.

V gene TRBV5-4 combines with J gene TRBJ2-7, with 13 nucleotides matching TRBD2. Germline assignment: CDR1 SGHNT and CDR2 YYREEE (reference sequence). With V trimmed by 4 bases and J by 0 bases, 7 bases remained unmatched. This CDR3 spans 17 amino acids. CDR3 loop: CASSPGLAGLSSYEQYF. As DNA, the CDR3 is TGTGCCAGCAGCCCGGGACTAGCGGGACTTAGCTCCTACGAGCAGTACTTC.

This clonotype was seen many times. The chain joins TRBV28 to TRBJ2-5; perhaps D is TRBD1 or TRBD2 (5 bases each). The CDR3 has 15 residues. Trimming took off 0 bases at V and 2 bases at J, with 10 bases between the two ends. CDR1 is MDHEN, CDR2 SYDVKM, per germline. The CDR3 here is CASSLWGTGQETQYF. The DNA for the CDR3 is TGTGCCAGCAGTTTATGGGGGACGGGACAAGAGACCCAGTACTTC.

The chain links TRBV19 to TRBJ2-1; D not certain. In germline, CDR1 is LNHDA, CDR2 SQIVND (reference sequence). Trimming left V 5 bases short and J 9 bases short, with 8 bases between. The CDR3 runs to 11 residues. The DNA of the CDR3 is TGTGCCAGTAGTCCCAAAACTGAGCAGTTCTTC. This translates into CASSPKTEQFF.